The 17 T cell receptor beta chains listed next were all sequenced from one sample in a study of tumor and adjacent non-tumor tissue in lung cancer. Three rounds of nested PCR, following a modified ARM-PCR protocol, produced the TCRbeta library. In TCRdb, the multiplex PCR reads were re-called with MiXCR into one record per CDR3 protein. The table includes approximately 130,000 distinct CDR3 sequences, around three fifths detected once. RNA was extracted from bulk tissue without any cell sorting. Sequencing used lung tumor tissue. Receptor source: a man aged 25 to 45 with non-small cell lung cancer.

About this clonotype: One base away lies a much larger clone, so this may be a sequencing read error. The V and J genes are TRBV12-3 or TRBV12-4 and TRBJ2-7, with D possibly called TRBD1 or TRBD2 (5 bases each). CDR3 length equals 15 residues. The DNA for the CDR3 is TGTGCCAGCACTTTAGCGTGGGACCGCTATGGGTTGCAGTACTTC. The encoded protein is CASTLAWDRYGLQYF.

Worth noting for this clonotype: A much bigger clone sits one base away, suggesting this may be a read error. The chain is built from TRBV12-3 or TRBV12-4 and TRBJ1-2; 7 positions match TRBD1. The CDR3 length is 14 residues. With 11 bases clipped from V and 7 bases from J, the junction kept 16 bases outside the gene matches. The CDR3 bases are TGTGCCTGCGCCGCGTCAACAGGGGTTGGTGGCTACACCTTC. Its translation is CACAASTGVGGYTF.

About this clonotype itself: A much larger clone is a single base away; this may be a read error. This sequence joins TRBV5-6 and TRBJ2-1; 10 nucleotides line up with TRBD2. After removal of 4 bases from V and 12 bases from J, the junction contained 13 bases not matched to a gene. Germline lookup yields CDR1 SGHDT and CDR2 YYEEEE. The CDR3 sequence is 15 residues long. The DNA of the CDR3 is TGTGCCAGCAGCCCTGAGCGGGAGGGCCGAGGTGTGCAGTTCTTC. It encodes CASSPEREGRGVQFF.

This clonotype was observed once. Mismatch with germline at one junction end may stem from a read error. CDR3 protein: CASRLRLVKTQYF. The CDR3 region has the DNA TGTGCTAGCAGGTTAAGACTCGTTAAGACCCAGTACTTC. The rearrangement links TRBV12-3 or TRBV12-4 to TRBJ2-5; D unresolved. This CDR3 region has 13 residues.

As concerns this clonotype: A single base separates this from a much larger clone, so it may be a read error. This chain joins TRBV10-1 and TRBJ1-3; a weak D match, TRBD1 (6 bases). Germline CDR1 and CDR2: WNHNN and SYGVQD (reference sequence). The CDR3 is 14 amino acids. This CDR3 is CVSSEGQAGNTIYF. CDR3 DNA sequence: TGCGTCAGCAGTGAGGGACAAGCTGGAAACACCATATATTTT.

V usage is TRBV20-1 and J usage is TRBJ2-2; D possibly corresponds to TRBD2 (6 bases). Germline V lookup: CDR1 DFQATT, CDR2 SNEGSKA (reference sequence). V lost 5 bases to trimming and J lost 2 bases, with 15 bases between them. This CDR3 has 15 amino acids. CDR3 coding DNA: TGCAGTGCTTATTCTAGCGAGTTCAACACCGGGGAGCTGTTTTTT. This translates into CSAYSSEFNTGELFF.

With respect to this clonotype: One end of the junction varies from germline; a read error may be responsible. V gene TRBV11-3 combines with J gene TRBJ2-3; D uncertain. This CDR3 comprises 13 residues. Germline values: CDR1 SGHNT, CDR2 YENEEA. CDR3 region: CASSPEVTDTQYF. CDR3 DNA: TGTGCAAGCAGCCCCGAGGTCACCGATACGCAGTATTTT.

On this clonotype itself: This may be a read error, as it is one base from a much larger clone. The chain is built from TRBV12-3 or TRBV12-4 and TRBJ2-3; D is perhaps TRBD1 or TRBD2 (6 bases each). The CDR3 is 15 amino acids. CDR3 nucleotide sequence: TGTGCCAGCAGTTTCTTGAACAGGGAGGCAGATACGGAGTATTTT. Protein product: CASSFLNREADTEYF.

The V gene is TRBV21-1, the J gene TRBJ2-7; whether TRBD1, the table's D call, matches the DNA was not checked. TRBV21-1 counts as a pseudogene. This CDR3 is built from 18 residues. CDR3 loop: CASSKGFRHRQNDYEQYF. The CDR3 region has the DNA TGTGCCAGCAGCAAGGGGTTTCGACACAGGCAGAATGACTACGAGCAGTACTTC.

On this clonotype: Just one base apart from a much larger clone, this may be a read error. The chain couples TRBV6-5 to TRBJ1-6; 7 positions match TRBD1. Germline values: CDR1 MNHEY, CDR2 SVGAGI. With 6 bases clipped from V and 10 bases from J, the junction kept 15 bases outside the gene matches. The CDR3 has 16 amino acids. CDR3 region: CASSPGTPVGQSPLHF. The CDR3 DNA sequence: TGTGCCAGCAGCCCCGGGACACCGGTGGGACAGTCACCCCTCCACTTT.

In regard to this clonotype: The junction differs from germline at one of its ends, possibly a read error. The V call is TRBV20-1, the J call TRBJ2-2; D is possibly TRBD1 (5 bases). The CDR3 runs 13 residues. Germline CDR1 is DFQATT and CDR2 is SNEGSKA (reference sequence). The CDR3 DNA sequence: TGCAGTGCACAGAGAGTGGACACCTGGGAGCTGTTTTTT. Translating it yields CSAQRVDTWELFF.

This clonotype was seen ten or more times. The DNA for the CDR3 is TGCAGTGCTAGAACACAGGGTGGCCCCGAAAAACTGTTTTTT. Its translation: CSARTQGGPEKLFF. This chain connects TRBV20-1 to TRBJ1-4; perhaps TRBD1 as D (6 bases). Trimming cost V 2 bases and J 8 bases, with 15 bases left between them. The CDR3 loop spans 14 amino acids. The germline V gene encodes CDR1 DFQATT and CDR2 SNEGSKA (reference sequence).

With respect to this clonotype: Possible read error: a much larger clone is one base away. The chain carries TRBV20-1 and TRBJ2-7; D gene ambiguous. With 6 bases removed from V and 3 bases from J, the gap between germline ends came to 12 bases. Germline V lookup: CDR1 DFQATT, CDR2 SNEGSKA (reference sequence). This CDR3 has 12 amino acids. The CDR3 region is CSAGPTFYEQYF. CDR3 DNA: TGCAGTGCAGGACCTACATTCTACGAGCAGTACTTC.

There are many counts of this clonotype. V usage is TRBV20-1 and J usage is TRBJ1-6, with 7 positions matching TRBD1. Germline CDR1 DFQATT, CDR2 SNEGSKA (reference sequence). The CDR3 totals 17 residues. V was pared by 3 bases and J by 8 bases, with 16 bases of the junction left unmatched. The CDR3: CSASLRVNRDSDSPLHF. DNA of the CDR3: TGCAGTGCTAGTTTGAGGGTTAACCGGGACAGCGATTCACCCCTCCACTTT.

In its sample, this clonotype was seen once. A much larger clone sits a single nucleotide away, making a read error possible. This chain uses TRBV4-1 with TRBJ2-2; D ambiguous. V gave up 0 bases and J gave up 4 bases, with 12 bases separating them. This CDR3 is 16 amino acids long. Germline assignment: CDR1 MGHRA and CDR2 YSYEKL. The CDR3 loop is CASSQEVSNVTGELFF. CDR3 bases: TGCGCCAGCAGCCAAGAAGTTTCTAACGTCACCGGGGAGCTGTTTTTT.

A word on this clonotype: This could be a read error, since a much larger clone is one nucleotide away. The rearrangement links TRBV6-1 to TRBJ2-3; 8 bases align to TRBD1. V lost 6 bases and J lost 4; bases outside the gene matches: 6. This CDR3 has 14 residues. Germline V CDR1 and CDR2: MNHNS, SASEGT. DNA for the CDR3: TGTGCCAGCAGAATCGACAGGGGCTCAGATACGCAGTATTTT. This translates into CASRIDRGSDTQYF.

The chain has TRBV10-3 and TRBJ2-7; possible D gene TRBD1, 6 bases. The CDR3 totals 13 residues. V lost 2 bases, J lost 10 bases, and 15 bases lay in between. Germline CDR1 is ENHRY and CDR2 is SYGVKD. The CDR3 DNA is TGTGCCATCAGTGAGGCCCCTACAGGGAAACAGTACTTC. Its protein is CAISEAPTGKQYF.